This paragraph reports one TCR beta chain. The antigen is undetermined. This sample is part of a study of CD4+ T cells in melanoma. Study-wide points: A reported correlation linked neoantigen-specific CD4+ T cells to CD8+, macrophage and B cell function. Neoantigen-specific CD4+ T cells in melanoma reportedly had diverse differentiation states.

The germline V gene encodes CDR1 SGHRS and CDR2 YFSETQ. Trimming left V 5 bases short and J 4 bases short, with 13 bases between. The CDR3 length is 13 residues. Assay used: immunoSEQ multiplex PCR; TCRdb lists only in-frame clones, some missing. The sample has 50,000 to 60,000 clones; about 70% are singletons. Sample: tumor tissue. The receptor's source is a human donor with melanoma. The V gene is TRBV5-1, the J gene TRBJ2-7, with D perhaps being TRBD1 or TRBD2 (6 bases each). The CDR3, as DNA: TGCGCCAGCAGGGGGGGCGGCGAGTACGAGCAGTACTTC. Its translation is CASRGGGEYEQYF.